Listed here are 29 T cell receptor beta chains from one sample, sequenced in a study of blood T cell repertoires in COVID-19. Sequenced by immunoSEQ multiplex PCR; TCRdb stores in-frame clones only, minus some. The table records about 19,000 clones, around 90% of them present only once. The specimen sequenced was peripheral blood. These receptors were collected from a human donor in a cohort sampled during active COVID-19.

For the CDR3, the DNA is TGTGCCAGCAGCCAAGAACCAGCGGGAGGGCCTCTGGAGCAGTACTTC. It encodes CASSQEPAGGPLEQYF. The chain recombines TRBV4-2 with TRBJ2-7; 10 bases fit TRBD2. Germline assignment: CDR1 LGHNA and CDR2 YNFKEQ. J gave up 7 bases and V 0 bases, and 9 bases lay outside the gene matches. This CDR3 contains 16 residues.

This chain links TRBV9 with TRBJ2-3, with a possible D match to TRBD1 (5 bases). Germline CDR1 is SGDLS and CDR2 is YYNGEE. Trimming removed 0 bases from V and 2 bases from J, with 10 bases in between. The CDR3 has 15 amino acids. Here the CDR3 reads CASSVDVGDTDTQYF. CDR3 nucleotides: TGTGCCAGCAGCGTAGATGTAGGGGACACAGATACGCAGTATTTT.

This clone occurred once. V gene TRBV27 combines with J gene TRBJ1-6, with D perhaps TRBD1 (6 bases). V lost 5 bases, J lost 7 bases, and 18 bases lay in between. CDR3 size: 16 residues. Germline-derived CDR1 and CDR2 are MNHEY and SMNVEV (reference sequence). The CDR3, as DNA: TGTGCCAGCAGTACGTACACAGGGCTCCCAAATTCACCCCTCCACTTT. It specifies CASSTYTGLPNSPLHF.

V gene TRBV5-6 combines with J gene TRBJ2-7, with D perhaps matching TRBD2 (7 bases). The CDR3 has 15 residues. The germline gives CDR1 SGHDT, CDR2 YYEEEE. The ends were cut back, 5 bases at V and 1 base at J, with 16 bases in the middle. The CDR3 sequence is CASSRRGALSYEQYF. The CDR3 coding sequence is TGTGCCAGCAGTCGCCGGGGGGCGCTTTCCTACGAGCAGTACTTC.

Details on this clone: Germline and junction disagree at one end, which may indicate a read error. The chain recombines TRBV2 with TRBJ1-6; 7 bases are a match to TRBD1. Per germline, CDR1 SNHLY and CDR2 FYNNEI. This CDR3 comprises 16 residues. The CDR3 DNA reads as TGTGCCAGCAGTGAAAATACAGGGGCGTATAGTTCACCCCTCCACTTT. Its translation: CASSENTGAYSSPLHF.

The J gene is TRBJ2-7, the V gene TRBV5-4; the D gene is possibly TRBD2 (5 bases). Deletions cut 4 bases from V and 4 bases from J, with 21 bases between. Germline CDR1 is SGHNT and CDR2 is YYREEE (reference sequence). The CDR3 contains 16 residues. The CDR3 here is CASSPGPERGGYEQYF. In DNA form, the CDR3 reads TGTGCCAGCAGCCCGGGTCCTGAGAGAGGCGGGTACGAGCAGTACTTC.

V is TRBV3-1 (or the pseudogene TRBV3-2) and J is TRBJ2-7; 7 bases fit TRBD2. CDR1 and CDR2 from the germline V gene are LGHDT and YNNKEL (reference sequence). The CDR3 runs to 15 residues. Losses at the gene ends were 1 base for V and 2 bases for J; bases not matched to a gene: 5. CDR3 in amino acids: CASSQVGGGTYEQYF. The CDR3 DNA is TGTGCCAGCAGCCAAGTCGGGGGAGGGACCTACGAGCAGTACTTC.

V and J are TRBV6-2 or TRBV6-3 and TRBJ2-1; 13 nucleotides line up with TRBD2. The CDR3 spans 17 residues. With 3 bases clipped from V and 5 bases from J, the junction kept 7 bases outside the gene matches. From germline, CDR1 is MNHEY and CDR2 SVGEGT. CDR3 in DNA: TGTGCCAGCAGTTATACCCCCGGGACTAGCGGGAACAATGAGCAGTTCTTC. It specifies CASSYTPGTSGNNEQFF.

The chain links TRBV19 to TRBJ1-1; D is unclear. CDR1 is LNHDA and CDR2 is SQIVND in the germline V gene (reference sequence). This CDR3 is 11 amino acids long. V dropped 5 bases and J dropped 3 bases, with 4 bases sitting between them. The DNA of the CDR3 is TGTGCCAGTAGTTTCGACACTGAAGCTTTCTTT. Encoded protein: CASSFDTEAFF.

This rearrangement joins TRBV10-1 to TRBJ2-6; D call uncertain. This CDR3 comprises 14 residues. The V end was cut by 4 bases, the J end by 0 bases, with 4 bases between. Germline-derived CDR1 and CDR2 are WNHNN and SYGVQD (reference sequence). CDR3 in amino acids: CASSAVSGANVLTF. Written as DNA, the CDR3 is TGCGCCAGCAGTGCCGTCTCTGGGGCCAACGTCCTGACTTTC.

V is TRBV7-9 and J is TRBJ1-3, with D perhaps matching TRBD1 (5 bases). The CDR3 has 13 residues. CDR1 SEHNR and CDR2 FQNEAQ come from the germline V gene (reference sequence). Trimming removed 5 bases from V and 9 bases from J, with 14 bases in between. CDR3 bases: TGTGCCAGCAGCCCCGGGGGGGAAGGCACCATATATTTT. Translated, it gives CASSPGGEGTIYF.

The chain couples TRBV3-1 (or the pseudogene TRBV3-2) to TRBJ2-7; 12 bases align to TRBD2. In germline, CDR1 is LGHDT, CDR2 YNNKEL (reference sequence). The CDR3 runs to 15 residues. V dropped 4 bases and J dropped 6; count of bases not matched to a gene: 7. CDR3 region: CASSRGLAGQGEQYF. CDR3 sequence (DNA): TGTGCCAGCAGCCGCGGACTAGCGGGACAAGGCGAGCAGTACTTC.

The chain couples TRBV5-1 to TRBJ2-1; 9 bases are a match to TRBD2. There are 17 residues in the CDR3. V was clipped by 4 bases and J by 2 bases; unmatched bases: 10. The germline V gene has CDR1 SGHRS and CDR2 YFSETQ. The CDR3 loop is CASSGMGGRAAYNEQFF. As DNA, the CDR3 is TGCGCCAGCAGCGGGATGGGCGGGAGGGCCGCCTACAATGAGCAGTTCTTC.

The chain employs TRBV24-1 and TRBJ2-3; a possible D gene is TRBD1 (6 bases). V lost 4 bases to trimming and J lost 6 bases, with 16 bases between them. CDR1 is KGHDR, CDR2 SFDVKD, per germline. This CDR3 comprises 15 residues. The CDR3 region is CATSDVQGGRDTQYF. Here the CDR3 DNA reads TGTGCCACCAGTGACGTACAGGGTGGCAGGGATACGCAGTATTTT.

The CDR3 region is CASSSGDRGSSDTQYF. CDR3 nucleotides: TGTGCCAGCAGCTCCGGGGACAGGGGGTCTTCAGATACGCAGTATTTT. The rearrangement joins TRBV5-4 to TRBJ2-3; 11 bases fit TRBD1. This CDR3 has 16 residues. The germline V gene has CDR1 SGHNT and CDR2 YYREEE (reference sequence). J gave up 4 bases and V 3 bases, and 7 bases lay outside the gene matches. The whole variable domain, filled in from reference TRBV5-4 and TRBJ2-3, reads ETGVTQSPTHLIKTRGQQVTLRCSSQSGHNTVSWYQQALGQGPQFIFQYYREEENGRGNFPPRFSGLQFPNYSSELNVNALELDDSALYLCASSSGDRGSSDTQYFGPGTRLTVL.

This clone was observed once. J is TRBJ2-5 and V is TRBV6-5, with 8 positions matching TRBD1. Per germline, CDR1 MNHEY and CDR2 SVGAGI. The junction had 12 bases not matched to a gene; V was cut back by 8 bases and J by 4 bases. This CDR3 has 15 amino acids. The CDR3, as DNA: TGTGCCAGCTATCCGCCTACAGGGGGTGGAGAGACCCAGTACTTC. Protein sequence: CASYPPTGGGETQYF.

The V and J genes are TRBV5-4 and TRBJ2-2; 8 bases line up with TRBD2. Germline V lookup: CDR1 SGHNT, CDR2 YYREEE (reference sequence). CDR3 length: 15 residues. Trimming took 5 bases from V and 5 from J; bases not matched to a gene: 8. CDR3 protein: CASSSPTGGTGELFF. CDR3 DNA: TGTGCCAGCAGTTCACCGACGGGAGGGACCGGGGAGCTGTTTTTT.

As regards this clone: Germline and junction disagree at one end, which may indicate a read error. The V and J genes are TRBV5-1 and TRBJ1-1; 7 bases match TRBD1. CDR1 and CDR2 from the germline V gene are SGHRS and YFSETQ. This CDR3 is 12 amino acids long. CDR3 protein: CASSLDGQQGFF. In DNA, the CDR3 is TGCGCCAGCAGCTTGGATGGACAACAGGGGTTTTTT.

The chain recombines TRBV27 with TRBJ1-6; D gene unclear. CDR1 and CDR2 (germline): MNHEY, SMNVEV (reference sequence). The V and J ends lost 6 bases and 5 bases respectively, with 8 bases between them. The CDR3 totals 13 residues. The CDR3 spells CASRNRDNSPLHF. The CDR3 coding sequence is TGTGCCAGCAGAAACCGGGATAATTCACCCCTCCACTTT.

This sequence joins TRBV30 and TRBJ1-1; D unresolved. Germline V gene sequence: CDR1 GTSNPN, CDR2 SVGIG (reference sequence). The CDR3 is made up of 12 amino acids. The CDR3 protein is CVAAVVGTEAFF. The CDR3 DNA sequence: TGTGTCGCGGCAGTTGTCGGAACTGAAGCTTTCTTT.

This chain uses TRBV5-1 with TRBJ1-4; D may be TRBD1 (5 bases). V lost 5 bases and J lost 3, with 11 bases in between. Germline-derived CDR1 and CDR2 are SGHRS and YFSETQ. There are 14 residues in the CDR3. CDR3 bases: TGCGCCAGCAGGGGAGGGGCGGCTAATGAAAAACTGTTTTTT. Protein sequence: CASRGGAANEKLFF.

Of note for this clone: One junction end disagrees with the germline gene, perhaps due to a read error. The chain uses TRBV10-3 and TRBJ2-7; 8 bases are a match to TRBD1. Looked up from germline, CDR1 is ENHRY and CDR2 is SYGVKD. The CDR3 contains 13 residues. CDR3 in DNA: TGTGCCATCAGTGAGTCGGAGACAGGGGAGCGGTACTTC. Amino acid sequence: CAISESETGERYF.

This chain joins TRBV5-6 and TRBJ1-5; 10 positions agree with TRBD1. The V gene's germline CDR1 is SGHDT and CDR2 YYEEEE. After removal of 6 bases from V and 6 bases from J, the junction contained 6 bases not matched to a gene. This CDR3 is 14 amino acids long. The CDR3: CASTRQGASQPQHF. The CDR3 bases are TGTGCCAGCACCCGACAGGGGGCGAGTCAGCCCCAGCATTTT.

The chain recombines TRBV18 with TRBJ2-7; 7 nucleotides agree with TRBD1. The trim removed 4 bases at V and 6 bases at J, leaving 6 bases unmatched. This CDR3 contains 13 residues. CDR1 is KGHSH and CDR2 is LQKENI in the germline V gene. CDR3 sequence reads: CASSRQGRGEQYF. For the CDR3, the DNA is TGTGCCAGCTCACGACAGGGTCGGGGCGAGCAGTACTTC.

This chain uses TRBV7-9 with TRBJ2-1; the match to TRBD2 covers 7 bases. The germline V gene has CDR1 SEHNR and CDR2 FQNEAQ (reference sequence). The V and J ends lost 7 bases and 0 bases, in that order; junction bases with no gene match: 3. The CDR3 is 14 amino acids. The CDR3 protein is CASTGRSSYNEQFF. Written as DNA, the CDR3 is TGTGCCAGCACCGGGAGGAGCTCCTACAATGAGCAGTTCTTC.

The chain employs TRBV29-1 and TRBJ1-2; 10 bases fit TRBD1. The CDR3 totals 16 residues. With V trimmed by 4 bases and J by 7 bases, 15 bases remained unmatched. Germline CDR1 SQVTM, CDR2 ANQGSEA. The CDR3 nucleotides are TGCAGCGTTGTTCGCCCGGGGGACAGGGGTATGGGTGGCTACACCTTC. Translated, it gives CSVVRPGDRGMGGYTF.

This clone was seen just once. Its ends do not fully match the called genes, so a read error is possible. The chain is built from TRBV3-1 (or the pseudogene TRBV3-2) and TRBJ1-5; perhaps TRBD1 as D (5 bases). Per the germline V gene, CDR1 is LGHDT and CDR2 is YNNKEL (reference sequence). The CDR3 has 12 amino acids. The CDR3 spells CASSHLGEDLFF. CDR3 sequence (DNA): TGTGCCAGCAGCCACCTAGGGGAGGACTTATTTTTT.

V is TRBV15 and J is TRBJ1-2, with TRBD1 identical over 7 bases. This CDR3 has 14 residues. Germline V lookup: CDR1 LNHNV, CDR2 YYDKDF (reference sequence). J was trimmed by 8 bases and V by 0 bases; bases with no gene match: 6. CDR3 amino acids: CATSRDLTGNGYTF. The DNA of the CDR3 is TGTGCCACCAGCAGAGATTTGACAGGGAACGGCTACACCTTC.

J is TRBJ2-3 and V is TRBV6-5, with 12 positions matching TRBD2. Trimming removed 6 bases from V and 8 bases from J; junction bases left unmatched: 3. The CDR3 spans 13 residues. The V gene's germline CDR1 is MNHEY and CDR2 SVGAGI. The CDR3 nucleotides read TGTGCCAGCAGGAAGACTAGCGGGGGTACGCAGTATTTT. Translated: CASRKTSGGTQYF.